The sequence of this T cell receptor (beta chain) was determined in a study of shared clonotypes between healthy human individuals. V was pared by 2 bases and J by 1 base, with 9 bases between. Germline CDR1 MDHEN, CDR2 SYDVKM. The CDR3 has 15 residues. The protocol was immunoSEQ multiplex PCR, while the TCRdb copy is restricted to in-frame clones and leaves out a portion. The data show around 690,000 clones, with 90% seen just once and 34% held by the top ten. The clonotype originates from a man younger than 35 in good health. Some clones in this sample may be carry-over from other donors' samples. This chain uses TRBV28 with TRBJ1-5; D gene ambiguous. Sequenced sample: memory CD8+ T cells from PBMCs. Noted subset: CD45RO+ cells pooled with CCR7-negative TemRA cells. The CDR3 protein is CASSLNGVSNQPQHF. In nucleotides, the CDR3 is TGTGCCAGCAGTTTAAACGGGGTCAGCAATCAGCCCCAGCATTTT.